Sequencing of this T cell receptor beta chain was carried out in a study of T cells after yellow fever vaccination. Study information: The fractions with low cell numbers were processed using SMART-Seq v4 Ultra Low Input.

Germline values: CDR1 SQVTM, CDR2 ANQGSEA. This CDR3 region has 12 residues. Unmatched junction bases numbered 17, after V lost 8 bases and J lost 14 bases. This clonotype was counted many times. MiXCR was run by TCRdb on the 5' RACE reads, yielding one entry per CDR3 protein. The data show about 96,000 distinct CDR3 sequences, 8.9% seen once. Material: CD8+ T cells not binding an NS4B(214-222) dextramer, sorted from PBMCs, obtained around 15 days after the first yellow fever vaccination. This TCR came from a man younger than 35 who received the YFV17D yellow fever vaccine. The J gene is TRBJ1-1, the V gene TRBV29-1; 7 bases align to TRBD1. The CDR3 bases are TGCAGCATATGGGACAGCCTCGGGTCGGTGTTCTTT. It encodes CSIWDSLGSVFF.